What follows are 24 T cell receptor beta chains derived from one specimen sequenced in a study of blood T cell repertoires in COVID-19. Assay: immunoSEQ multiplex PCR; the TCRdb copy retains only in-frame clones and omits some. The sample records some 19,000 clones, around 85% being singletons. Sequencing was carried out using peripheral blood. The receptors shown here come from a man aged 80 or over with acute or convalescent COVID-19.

CDR3 loop: CASSLGTGFTDTQYF. The CDR3 coding sequence is TGTGCCAGCAGCCTTGGGACAGGGTTCACAGATACGCAGTATTTT. V is TRBV3-1 (or the pseudogene TRBV3-2) and J is TRBJ2-3, with 9 bases fitting TRBD1. This CDR3 is built from 15 residues. The V gene's germline CDR1 is LGHDT and CDR2 YNNKEL (reference sequence). V was pared by 4 bases and J by 2 bases, with 4 bases of the junction left unmatched.

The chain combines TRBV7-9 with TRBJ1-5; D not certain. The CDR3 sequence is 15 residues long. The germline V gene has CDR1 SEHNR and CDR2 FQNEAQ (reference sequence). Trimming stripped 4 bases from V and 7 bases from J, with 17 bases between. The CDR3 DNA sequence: TGTGCCAGCAGCTACGGGGAGACCCCAAACCAGCCCCAGCATTTT. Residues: CASSYGETPNQPQHF.

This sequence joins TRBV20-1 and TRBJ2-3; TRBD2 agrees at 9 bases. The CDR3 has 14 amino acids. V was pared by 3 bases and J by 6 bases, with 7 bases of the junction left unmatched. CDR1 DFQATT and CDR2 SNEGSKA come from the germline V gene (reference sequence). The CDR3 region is CSASSRGGSDTQYF. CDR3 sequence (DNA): TGCAGTGCTAGTTCGCGGGGGGGCTCCGATACGCAGTATTTT.

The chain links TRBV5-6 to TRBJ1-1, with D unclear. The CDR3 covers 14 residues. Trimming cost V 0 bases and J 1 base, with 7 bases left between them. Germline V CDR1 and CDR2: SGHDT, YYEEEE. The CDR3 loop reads CASSLAGRNTEAFF. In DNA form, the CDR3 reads TGTGCCAGCAGCTTGGCGGGGAGGAACACTGAAGCTTTCTTT. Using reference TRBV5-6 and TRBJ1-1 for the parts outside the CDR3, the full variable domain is DAGVTQSPTHLIKTRGQQVTLRCSPKSGHDTVSWYQQALGQGPQFIFQYYEEEERQRGNFPDRFSGHQFPNYSSELNVNALLLGDSALYLCASSLAGRNTEAFFGQGTRLTVV.

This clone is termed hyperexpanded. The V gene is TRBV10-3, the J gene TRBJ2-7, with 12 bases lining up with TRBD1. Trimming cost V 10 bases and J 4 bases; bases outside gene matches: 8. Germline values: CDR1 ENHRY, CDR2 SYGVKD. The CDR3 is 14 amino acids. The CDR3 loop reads CATRGDRGLYEQYF. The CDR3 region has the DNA TGTGCCACCAGGGGGGACAGGGGGCTATACGAGCAGTACTTC.

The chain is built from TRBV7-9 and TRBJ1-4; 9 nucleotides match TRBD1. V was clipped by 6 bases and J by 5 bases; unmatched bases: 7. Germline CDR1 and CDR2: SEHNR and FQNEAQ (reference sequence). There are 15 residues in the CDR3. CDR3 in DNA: TGTGCCAGCAGACGATCCGGGACAGGGAATGAAAAACTGTTTTTT. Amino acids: CASRRSGTGNEKLFF.

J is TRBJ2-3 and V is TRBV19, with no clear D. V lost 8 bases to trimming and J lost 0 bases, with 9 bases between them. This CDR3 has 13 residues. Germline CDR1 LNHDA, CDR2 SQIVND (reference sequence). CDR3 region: CASSRPSTDTQYF. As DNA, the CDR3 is TGTGCCAGTTCGCGCCCTAGCACAGATACGCAGTATTTT.

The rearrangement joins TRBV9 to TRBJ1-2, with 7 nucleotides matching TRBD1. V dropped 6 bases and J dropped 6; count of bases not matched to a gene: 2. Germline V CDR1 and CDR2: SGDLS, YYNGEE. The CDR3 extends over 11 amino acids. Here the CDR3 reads CASNRGHGYTF. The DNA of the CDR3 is TGTGCCAGCAACAGGGGTCATGGCTACACCTTC.

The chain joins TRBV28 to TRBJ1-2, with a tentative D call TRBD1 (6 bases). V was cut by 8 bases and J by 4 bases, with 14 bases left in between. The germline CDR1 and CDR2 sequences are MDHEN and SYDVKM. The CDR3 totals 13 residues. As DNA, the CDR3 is TGTGCCAGCTGGGGGCACAGGATCTATGGCTACACCTTC. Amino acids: CASWGHRIYGYTF.

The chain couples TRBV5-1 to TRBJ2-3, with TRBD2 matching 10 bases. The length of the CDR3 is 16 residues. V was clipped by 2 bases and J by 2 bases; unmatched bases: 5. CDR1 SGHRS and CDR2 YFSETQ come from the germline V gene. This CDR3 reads CASSFRTSGITDTQYF. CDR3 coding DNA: TGCGCCAGCAGCTTCCGGACTAGCGGTATCACAGATACGCAGTATTTT.

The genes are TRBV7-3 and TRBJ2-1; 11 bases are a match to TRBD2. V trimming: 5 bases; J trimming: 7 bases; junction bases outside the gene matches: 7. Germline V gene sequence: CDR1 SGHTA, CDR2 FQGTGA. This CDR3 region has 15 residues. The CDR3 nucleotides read TGTGCCAGCAGCATTAGCGGGGGGGCAACGAATGAGCAGTTCTTC. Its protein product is CASSISGGATNEQFF.

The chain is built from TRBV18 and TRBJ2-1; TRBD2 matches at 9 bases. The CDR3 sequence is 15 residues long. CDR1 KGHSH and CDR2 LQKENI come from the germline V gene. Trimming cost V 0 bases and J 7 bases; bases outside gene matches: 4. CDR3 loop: CASSPPGGGANEQFF. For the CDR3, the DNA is TGTGCCAGCTCACCACCCGGCGGGGGGGCGAATGAGCAGTTCTTC.

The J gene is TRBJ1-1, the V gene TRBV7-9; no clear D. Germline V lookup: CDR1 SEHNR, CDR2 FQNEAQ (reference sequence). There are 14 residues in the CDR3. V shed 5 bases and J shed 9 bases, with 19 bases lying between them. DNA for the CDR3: TGTGCCAGCAGCCCCCGGGGATATCGGGGTCAAGCTTTCTTT. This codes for CASSPRGYRGQAFF.

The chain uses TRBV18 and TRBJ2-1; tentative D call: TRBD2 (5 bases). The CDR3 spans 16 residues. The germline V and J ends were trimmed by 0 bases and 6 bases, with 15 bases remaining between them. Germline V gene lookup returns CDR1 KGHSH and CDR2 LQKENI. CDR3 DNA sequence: TGTGCCAGCTCACCACCAAGTGTTGGTGAGGGCAATGAGCAGTTCTTC. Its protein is CASSPPSVGEGNEQFF.

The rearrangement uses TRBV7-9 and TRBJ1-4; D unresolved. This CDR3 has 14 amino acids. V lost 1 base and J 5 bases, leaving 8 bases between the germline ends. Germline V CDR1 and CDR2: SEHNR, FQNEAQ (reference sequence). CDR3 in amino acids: CASSLDGGNEKLFF. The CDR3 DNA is TGTGCCAGCAGCTTAGACGGAGGAAATGAAAAACTGTTTTTT.

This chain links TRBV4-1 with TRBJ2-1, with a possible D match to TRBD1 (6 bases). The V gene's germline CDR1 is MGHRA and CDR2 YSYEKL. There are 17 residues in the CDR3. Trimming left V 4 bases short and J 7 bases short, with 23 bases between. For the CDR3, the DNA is TGCGCCAGCAGCCGTGGCGACAGGTCTGAGGGGTCAAATGAGCAGTTCTTC. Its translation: CASSRGDRSEGSNEQFF.

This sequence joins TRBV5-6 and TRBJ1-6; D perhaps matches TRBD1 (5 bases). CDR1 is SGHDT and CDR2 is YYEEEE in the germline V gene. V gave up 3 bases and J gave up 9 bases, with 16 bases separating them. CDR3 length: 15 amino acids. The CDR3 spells CASSSSVGGSSPLHF. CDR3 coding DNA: TGTGCCAGCAGCTCTTCGGTGGGGGGGTCTTCACCCCTCCACTTT.

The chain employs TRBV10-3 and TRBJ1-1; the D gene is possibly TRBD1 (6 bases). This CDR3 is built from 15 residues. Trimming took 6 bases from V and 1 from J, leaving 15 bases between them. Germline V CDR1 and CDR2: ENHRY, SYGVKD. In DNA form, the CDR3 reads TGTGCCATCAGCCCCCGGGGGGCCCAGAACACTGAAGCTTTCTTT. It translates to CAISPRGAQNTEAFF.

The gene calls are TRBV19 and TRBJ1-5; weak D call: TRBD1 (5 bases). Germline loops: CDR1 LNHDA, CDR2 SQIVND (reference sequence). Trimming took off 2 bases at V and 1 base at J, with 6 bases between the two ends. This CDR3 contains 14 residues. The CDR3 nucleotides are TGTGCCAGTAGTATATCAGGGAGCAATCAGCCCCAGCATTTT. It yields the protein CASSISGSNQPQHF.

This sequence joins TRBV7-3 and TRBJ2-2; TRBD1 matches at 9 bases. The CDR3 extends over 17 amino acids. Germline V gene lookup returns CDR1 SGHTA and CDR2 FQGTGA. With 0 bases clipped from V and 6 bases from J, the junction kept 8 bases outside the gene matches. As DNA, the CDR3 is TGTGCCAGCAGCTTAACAGGCACAGGGGGCTCGGCCGGGGAGCTGTTTTTT. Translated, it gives CASSLTGTGGSAGELFF.

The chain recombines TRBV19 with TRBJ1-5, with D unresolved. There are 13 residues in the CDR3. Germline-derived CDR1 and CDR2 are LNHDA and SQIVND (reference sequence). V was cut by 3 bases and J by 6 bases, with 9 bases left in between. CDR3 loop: CASSMAGSQPQHF. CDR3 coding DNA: TGTGCCAGTAGTATGGCGGGCTCTCAGCCCCAGCATTTT.

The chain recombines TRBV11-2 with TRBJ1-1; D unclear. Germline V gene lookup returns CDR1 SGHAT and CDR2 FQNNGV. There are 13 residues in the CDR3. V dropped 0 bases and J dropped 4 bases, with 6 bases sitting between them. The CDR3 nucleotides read TGTGCCAGCAGCTTAGACGGTCGCACTGAAGCTTTCTTT. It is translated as CASSLDGRTEAFF.

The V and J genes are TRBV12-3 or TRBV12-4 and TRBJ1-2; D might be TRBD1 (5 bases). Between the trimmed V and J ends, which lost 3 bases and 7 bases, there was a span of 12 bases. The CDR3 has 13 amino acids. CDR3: CASSLQGVGGYTF. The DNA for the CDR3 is TGTGCCAGCAGTTTGCAGGGCGTCGGTGGCTACACCTTC.

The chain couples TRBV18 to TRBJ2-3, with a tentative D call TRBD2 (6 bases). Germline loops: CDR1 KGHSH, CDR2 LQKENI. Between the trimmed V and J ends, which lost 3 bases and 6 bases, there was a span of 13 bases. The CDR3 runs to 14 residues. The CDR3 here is CASSPTRRDDTQYF. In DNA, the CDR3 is TGTGCCAGCTCACCTACCAGGCGGGATGATACGCAGTATTTT.